This is a list of T cell receptor beta chains from one sample in a study of vaccination and CD4 T cells after COVID-19. What these receptors recognize is not known. Each CDR3 protein gets one entry after TCRdb re-called the PCR reads with MiXCR. There are about 7,100 distinct CDR3 sequences in the sample; just over 45% occur only once, and about 30% lies in the top ten. Sequenced sample: CD4+ T cells from blood, cultured in vitro. The receptors were sampled from a human donor in good health. The CDR3 runs from the conserved cysteine through the conserved F or W. The order of the fields is clone size, V gene, D gene, J gene, CDR3 protein, CDR3 DNA. D genes are given only for firm matches. Expanded clones get a size class; other rows say once, few or many, or leave the size out.

-	TRBV11-1	-	TRBJ1-1	CASSIRKQINTEAFF	TGTGCCAGCAGCATTCGTAAACAGATTAACACTGAAGCTTTCTTT
few	TRBV6-1	-	TRBJ1-5	CASSEARRQPQHF	TGTGCCAGCAGTGAAGCACGCCGTCAGCCCCAGCATTTT
-	TRBV10-3	-	TRBJ1-1	CATSIGGRSTEAFF	TGTGCCACGTCGATAGGAGGGAGAAGCACTGAAGCTTTCTTT
-	TRBV7-3	TRBD2	TRBJ2-3	CASSPVAGGTQYF	TGTGCCAGCAGCCCTGTAGCGGGAGGCACGCAGTATTTT
-	TRBV25-1	TRBD1	TRBJ1-3	CASGTDGNTIYF	TGTGCCAGCGGGACAGACGGAAACACCATATATTTT
-	TRBV12-3/TRBV12-4	-	TRBJ1-2	CASSSGDYGYTF	TGTGCCAGCAGTTCGGGGGACTATGGCTACACCTTC
-	TRBV18	-	TRBJ1-6	CASSARRENSPLHF	TGTGCCAGCTCAGCCAGGAGGGAGAATTCACCCCTCCACTTT
-	TRBV20-1	TRBD2	TRBJ2-7	CSARGVAGGEQYF	TGCAGTGCTAGAGGGGTAGCGGGGGGCGAGCAGTACTTC
-	TRBV9	-	TRBJ2-6	CASGGRGANVLTF	TGTGCCAGCGGAGGACGTGGGGCCAACGTCCTGACTTTC
-	TRBV7-8	-	TRBJ1-5	CASSLRTGNQPQHF	TGTGCCAGCAGCTTAAGGACAGGCAATCAGCCCCAGCATTTT
once	TRBV2	-	TRBJ2-2	CASKVGSNTGELFF	TGTGCCAGCAAGGTGGGATCGAACACCGGGGAGCTGTTTTTT
few	TRBV6-5	-	TRBJ2-3	CASSYQPDTQYF	TGTGCCAGCAGTTACCAGCCAGATACGCAGTATTTT
few	TRBV27	-	TRBJ1-2	CASSLAIGGAGYTF	TGTGCCAGCAGTTTGGCAATCGGAGGAGCTGGCTACACCTTC
once	TRBV6-2/TRBV6-3	TRBD1	TRBJ1-1	CASSYSFGTGANTEAFF	TGTGCCAGCAGTTACTCGTTTGGGACAGGGGCGAACACTGAAGCTTTCTTT
-	TRBV4-1	-	TRBJ2-5	CASSQEDQKTQYF	TGCGCCAGCAGCCAAGAGGACCAGAAGACCCAGTACTTC
-	TRBV23-1	-	TRBJ2-1	CASSQGIYNEQFF	TGCGCCAGCAGTCAGGGGATCTACAATGAGCAGTTCTTC
few	TRBV19	-	TRBJ1-5	CASRRGGVWAQHF	TGTGCCAGTAGGAGGGGAGGGGTGTGGGCCCAGCATTTT
-	TRBV7-8	TRBD1	TRBJ2-7	CASSPRTGDGEQYF	TGTGCCAGCAGCCCCCGGACAGGGGATGGAGAGCAGTACTTC
few	TRBV6-1	-	TRBJ1-2	CASSIQFRGYEGYTF	TGTGCCAGCAGCATCCAATTTAGGGGGTATGAAGGCTACACCTTC
-	TRBV25-1	-	TRBJ2-3	CATTEPNTDTQYF	TGTGCCACCACAGAGCCCAACACAGATACGCAGTATTTT
few	TRBV20-1	-	TRBJ1-1	CSAQEINGNTEAFF	TGCAGTGCCCAGGAAATCAATGGAAACACTGAAGCTTTCTTT
-	TRBV20-1	-	TRBJ1-1	CSAREGKLMNTEAFF	TGCAGTGCTAGAGAAGGGAAACTCATGAACACTGAAGCTTTCTTT
-	TRBV6-1	-	TRBJ2-7	CASSEPGARSHEQYF	TGTGCCAGCAGTGAACCCGGGGCCCGATCCCACGAGCAGTACTTC
-	TRBV6-1	-	TRBJ1-2	CASSETRLGGYTF	TGTGCCAGCAGCGAGACAAGGCTCGGTGGCTACACCTTC
-	TRBV19	TRBD1	TRBJ1-2	CASSNPGQEYGYTF	TGTGCCAGTAGTAATCCGGGACAGGAATATGGCTACACCTTC
-	TRBV24-1	-	TRBJ2-2	CATSDSADRIGGELFF	TGTGCCACCAGTGATTCCGCGGACAGAATCGGCGGGGAGCTGTTTTTT
few	TRBV6-5	TRBD1	TRBJ2-7	CASSFGTGAREQYF	TGTGCCAGCAGTTTCGGGACAGGGGCTCGCGAGCAGTACTTC
-	TRBV7-9	-	TRBJ1-3	CASSLNGGNTIYF	TGTGCCAGCAGCTTAAACGGGGGAAACACCATATATTTT
-	TRBV20-1	TRBD1	TRBJ1-3	CSAFQGGGNTIYF	TGCAGTGCTTTTCAGGGGGGTGGAAACACCATATATTTT
-	TRBV27	-	TRBJ1-1	CASSLGTVSNTEAFF	TGTGCCAGCAGTTTAGGTACGGTATCGAACACTGAAGCTTTCTTT
-	TRBV20-1	TRBD1	TRBJ2-4	CSASRTGENIQYF	TGCAGTGCTAGTCGAACAGGGGAGAACATTCAGTACTTC
few	TRBV27	-	TRBJ1-2	CASSSVWNYGYTF	TGTGCCAGCAGTTCGGTGTGGAACTATGGCTACACCTTC
few	TRBV19	TRBD1	TRBJ1-5	CASRDRAGQPQHF	TGTGCCAGTAGAGACAGGGCGGGACAGCCCCAGCATTTT